Following are 18 T cell receptor beta chains from one sample sequenced in a study of OX40 agonist ivuxolimab in advanced cancers. The protocol was immunoSEQ multiplex PCR, while the TCRdb copy is restricted to in-frame clones and leaves out a portion. In the table there are under 80,000 clones, about nine tenths of which are singletons. Specimen: CD4+ or CD8+ T cells sorted from blood, collected in a trial of the OX40 agonist ivuxolimab. The source of these receptors is an adult with an advanced solid tumor such as melanoma, head and neck, liver or kidney cancer.

Here the CDR3 reads CASSQEGAGYNQPQHF. In DNA, the CDR3 is TGCGCCAGCAGCCAAGAGGGGGCAGGGTACAATCAGCCCCAGCATTTT. The chain uses TRBV4-1 and TRBJ1-5; weak D call: TRBD1 (6 bases). Trimming took off 0 bases at V and 3 bases at J, with 12 bases between the two ends. The CDR3 runs 16 residues. CDR1 is MGHRA, CDR2 YSYEKL, per germline.

The genes are TRBV6-1 and TRBJ1-1; 7 positions match TRBD1. J lost 4 bases, V lost 0 bases, and 2 bases had no gene match. The CDR3 has 14 residues. The germline gives CDR1 MNHNS, CDR2 SASEGT. CDR3 protein: CASSEATGFTEAFF. The CDR3 DNA reads TGTGCCAGCAGTGAAGCGACAGGGTTCACTGAAGCTTTCTTT.

The gene calls are TRBV5-1 and TRBJ1-2; weak D call: TRBD1 (5 bases). Germline values: CDR1 SGHRS, CDR2 YFSETQ. Between the trimmed V and J ends, which lost 0 bases and 6 bases, there was a span of 12 bases. The CDR3 contains 14 residues. CDR3 protein: CASSLERGSDGYTF. CDR3 DNA: TGCGCCAGCAGCTTGGAAAGGGGAAGCGATGGCTACACCTTC.

Comment on this clone: Other DNA variants within this sample encode the same CDR3. V gene TRBV5-1 combines with J gene TRBJ1-1; no firm D call. Germline V CDR1 and CDR2: SGHRS, YFSETQ. V lost 0 bases and J lost 4, with 7 bases in between. CDR3 length equals 13 residues. The CDR3 DNA is TGCGCCAGCAGCTTGGCCGAGGGCACTGAAGCTTTCTTT. As protein: CASSLAEGTEAFF.

Concerning this clone itself: Different DNA sequences within this sample yield the same CDR3. The chain employs TRBV9 and TRBJ2-5, with 13 bases aligning to TRBD2. Germline trimming cut 3 bases from V and 1 base from J; bases unmatched to any gene: 9. Germline lookup yields CDR1 SGDLS and CDR2 YYNGEE. The length of the CDR3 is 18 residues. The CDR3 DNA sequence: TGTGCCAGCAGCGCCCGGACTAGCGGGAGAAGTAGCCAAGAGACCCAGTACTTC. Its protein product is CASSARTSGRSSQETQYF.

The CDR3 is CASSVMQGTGVPNEQFF. The CDR3 DNA is TGTGCCAGCAGCGTAATGCAGGGGACAGGGGTCCCCAATGAGCAGTTCTTC. The chain is built from TRBV9 and TRBJ2-1; 10 nucleotides agree with TRBD1. The CDR3 length is 17 residues. Per germline, CDR1 SGDLS and CDR2 YYNGEE. Trimming removed 1 base from V and 6 bases from J; junction bases left unmatched: 10.

The V call is TRBV9, the J call TRBJ2-1, with a possible D match to TRBD1 (6 bases). Germline V CDR1 and CDR2: SGDLS, YYNGEE. V shed 3 bases and J shed 4 bases, with 17 bases lying between them. The CDR3 contains 16 residues. CDR3 sequence reads: CASSAPLGAAYNEQFF. The CDR3 nucleotides are TGTGCCAGCAGCGCCCCTCTGGGGGCGGCATACAATGAGCAGTTCTTC.

CDR3 sequence reads: CASSLVRRGSNTEAFF. As DNA, the CDR3 is TGTGCCAGCAGCTTGGTCCGCAGGGGGTCGAACACTGAAGCTTTCTTT. The gene calls are TRBV5-8 and TRBJ1-1, with 7 bases fitting TRBD1. The CDR3 is 16 residues long. The germline V gene has CDR1 SGHTS and CDR2 YDEGEE. J gave up 1 base and V 0 bases, and 6 bases lay outside the gene matches.

V usage is TRBV7-8 and J usage is TRBJ2-2, with D unclear. V lost 5 bases and J 3 bases, leaving 16 bases between the germline ends. The CDR3 loop spans 16 amino acids. Per germline, CDR1 SGHVS and CDR2 FQNEAQ. The CDR3 loop reads CASSARLIRDTGELFF. Written as DNA, the CDR3 is TGTGCCAGCAGCGCTAGGTTGATCCGTGACACCGGGGAGCTGTTTTTT.

The chain is built from TRBV6-6 and TRBJ2-5; perhaps TRBD1 as D (6 bases). The germline V and J ends were trimmed by 5 bases and 1 base, with 11 bases remaining between them. CDR1 and CDR2 from the germline V gene are MNHNY and SVGAGI (reference sequence). CDR3 length equals 14 residues. CDR3 DNA: TGTGCCAGCAGTCCAAGACAGGCCCAAGAGACCCAGTACTTC. Protein sequence: CASSPRQAQETQYF.

The chain uses TRBV4-3 and TRBJ2-3; no definite D call. The germline V gene has CDR1 LGHNA and CDR2 YSLEER. The V and J ends lost 0 bases and 6 bases respectively, with 7 bases between them. The CDR3 is 13 residues long. CDR3 DNA: TGCGCCAGCAGCCAAGATATTTCGGATACGCAGTATTTT. Its translation is CASSQDISDTQYF.

This clone was recorded only once. This chain links TRBV18 with TRBJ2-1, with 8 nucleotides matching TRBD2. Germline values: CDR1 KGHSH, CDR2 LQKENI. The CDR3 is 17 residues long. J was trimmed by 3 bases and V by 3 bases; bases with no gene match: 10. CDR3 DNA: TGTGCCAGCTCACCCTCTCGGGGGGGCCAGCACTACAATGAGCAGTTCTTC. Translated, it gives CASSPSRGGQHYNEQFF.

This clone was seen only a few times. The V and J genes are TRBV15 and TRBJ1-1; no clear D gene. Germline V lookup: CDR1 LNHNV, CDR2 YYDKDF (reference sequence). V lost 6 bases, J lost 1 base, and 9 bases lay in between. The CDR3 sequence is 13 residues long. This CDR3 is CATSLQQNTEAFF. The CDR3 coding sequence is TGTGCCACCAGTCTTCAGCAGAACACTGAAGCTTTCTTT.

This clone was observed a handful of times. The V gene is TRBV14, the J gene TRBJ2-2; D gene ambiguous. V was trimmed by 4 bases and J by 8 bases, leaving 8 bases between them. The CDR3 consists of 12 residues. Germline-derived CDR1 and CDR2 are SGHDN and FVKESK. The CDR3, as DNA: TGTGCCAGCAGCCCGCAAGGAGGGGAGCTGTTTTTT. Residues: CASSPQGGELFF.

The chain employs TRBV7-2 and TRBJ1-1; a possible D gene is TRBD1 (6 bases). The V and J ends lost 2 bases and 11 bases respectively, with 18 bases between them. The germline V gene encodes CDR1 SGHTA and CDR2 FQGNSA. The CDR3 is made up of 14 amino acids. This CDR3 is CASSLQGGGLIAFF. CDR3 in DNA: TGTGCCAGCAGCTTACAGGGAGGGGGGTTGATCGCTTTCTTT. The full variable domain, completed using reference TRBV7-2 and TRBJ1-1, is GAGVSQSPSNKVTEKGKDVELRCDPISGHTALYWYRQSLGQGLEFLIYFQGNSAPDKSGLPSDRFSAERTGGSVSTLTIQRTQQEDSAVYLCASSLQGGGLIAFFGQGTRLTVV.

The chain combines TRBV6-5 with TRBJ1-1, with D perhaps TRBD1 (6 bases). Trimming pared 0 bases from V and 2 bases from J, leaving 13 bases between. The V gene's germline CDR1 is MNHEY and CDR2 SVGAGI. The CDR3 length is 16 residues. The chain's CDR3 is CASSYSRGRGNTEAFF. CDR3 sequence (DNA): TGTGCCAGCAGTTACTCGAGGGGCAGGGGAAACACTGAAGCTTTCTTT.

The chain carries TRBV10-3 and TRBJ1-1; D is uncertain. This CDR3 spans 11 amino acids. Trimming stripped 0 bases from V and 10 bases from J, with 6 bases between. The germline CDR1 and CDR2 sequences are ENHRY and SYGVKD. The CDR3: CAISESEGAFF. The CDR3 nucleotides read TGTGCCATCAGTGAGTCGGAGGGAGCTTTCTTT.

The rearrangement links TRBV6-5 to TRBJ2-7; D tentatively fits TRBD1 or TRBD2 (5 bases each). CDR3 size: 14 residues. Germline loops: CDR1 MNHEY, CDR2 SVGAGI. V was clipped by 2 bases and J by 2 bases, with 10 bases between them. The CDR3 region has the DNA TGTGCCAGCAGTTACGAGGGGCTAGCCTACGAGCAGTACTTC. This translates into CASSYEGLAYEQYF.